This T cell receptor (beta chain) was captured by sequencing in a study of cytomegalovirus exposure and HLA in healthy donors. Study context: Among over 350 genotyped donors, roughly 81% fell in the Caucasian-associated ancestry cluster. Findings of the study overall: The study listed under 200 cytomegalovirus-associated TCR beta chains.

Regarding this clone: Its matching antigen is unknown.

Primers for the PCR totalled 60 Vbeta and 13 Jbeta. This table comes from immunoSEQ multiplex PCR, and its TCRdb copy is limited to in-frame clones, with some not included. In the table there are about 190,000 clones, approximately 90% of which are singletons. From germline, CDR1 is MGHRA and CDR2 YSYEKL. CDR3 size: 16 residues. Trimming took 4 bases from V and 8 from J, leaving 21 bases between them. The chain couples TRBV4-1 to TRBJ2-1; D is perhaps TRBD2 (5 bases). The TCR was taken from a boy younger than 10 in good health and CMV-seronegative. Material: PBMCs. The CDR3 region is CASSRSGENPLDEQFF. The CDR3 DNA sequence: TGCGCCAGCAGCCGGTCCGGGGAGAACCCCCTCGATGAGCAGTTCTTC.